This T cell receptor beta chain was observed in a study of blood T cells in healthy people across ages. CDR1 is SGDLS, CDR2 YYNGEE, per germline. J was trimmed by 5 bases and V by 7 bases; bases with no gene match: 10. This CDR3 contains 14 residues. Primed by a sample-barcoded 5' primer and a J-beta primer mix, a second PCR proceeded for about 6 to 12 cycles. TCRdb re-called the 5' RACE reads through MiXCR, storing one row per CDR3 protein. The top ten clones hold around 4% of a sample with about 1.5 million distinct CDR3 sequences, roughly 43% of them seen once. The source material was blood. This clonotype was obtained from a woman under 30 in good health. The gene calls are TRBV9 and TRBJ1-2, with 8 nucleotides matching TRBD1. The CDR3 region has the DNA TGTGCCAGCTCGGATACTCAGGGGGCGTATGGCTACACCTTC. Translated, it gives CASSDTQGAYGYTF.